This is a list of T cell receptor beta chains from one sample in a study of blood T cell repertoires in COVID-19. The assay was immunoSEQ multiplex PCR, and TCRdb's table has in-frame clones only and misses some. The repertoire includes around 80,000 clones, 84% of them detected once, and less than 15% sits in the top ten. The sample comprised peripheral blood. These receptors all come from a human donor in a cohort sampled during active COVID-19. The CDR3 runs from the conserved cysteine through the conserved F or W. The D gene is left open where the match is weak. The size of a clone is reported for some rows only, either as once, few or many, or as a class for expanded clones.

V	size	J	D	DNA	CDR3
TRBV27	.	TRBJ2-2	TRBD1	TGTGCCAGCAGCTCAAAGACAGGGGGTGCGAACACCGGGGAGCTGTTTTTT	CASSSKTGGANTGELFF
TRBV2	.	TRBJ2-2	TRBD2	TGTGCCAGCAGTGAAGCGCAGTTAGCGGGGGCCGTCGGGGAGCTGTTTTTT	CASSEAQLAGAVGELFF
TRBV19	.	TRBJ1-1	TRBD1	TGTGCCAGTAGTATCCTGGACAGGGTCACTGAAGCTTTCTTT	CASSILDRVTEAFF
TRBV5-1	once	TRBJ1-1	TRBD1	TGCGCCAGCAGCTTGGGGGGGACAGGCTTGAACACTGAAGCTTTCTTT	CASSLGGTGLNTEAFF
TRBV5-1	once	TRBJ1-2	.	TGCGCCAGCAGCTTGGCGGCGGGCTATGGCTACACCTTC	CASSLAAGYGYTF
TRBV7-8	.	TRBJ2-7	.	TGTGCCAGCAGCCCAGTCCTAGGGAGCTACGAGCAGTACTTC	CASSPVLGSYEQYF
TRBV7-9	.	TRBJ1-5	.	TGTGCCAGCAGCTTAGAACAGTGGGATCAGCCCCAGCATTTT	CASSLEQWDQPQHF
TRBV5-1	.	TRBJ1-1	TRBD1	TGCGCCAGCAGCGAAGGACAGGGGGCCACTGAAGCTTTCTTT	CASSEGQGATEAFF
TRBV7-3	few	TRBJ1-1	.	TGTGCCAGCAGCCCCCAAGCGAACACTGAAGCTTTCTTT	CASSPQANTEAFF
TRBV7-8	once	TRBJ1-1	TRBD1	TGTGCCAGCAGCTTGATGGGACAGGTGAACACTGAAGCTTTCTTT	CASSLMGQVNTEAFF
TRBV6-5	.	TRBJ2-7	.	TGTGCCAGCACCAACGGGGGTTACGAGCAGTACTTC	CASTNGGYEQYF
TRBV21-1	.	TRBJ1-6	.	TGTGCCAGCAGGAATCGCGGCGGGCTCTTTAATTCACCCCTCCACTTT	CASRNRGGLFNSPLHF
TRBV5-1	.	TRBJ2-1	TRBD2	TGCGCCAGCAGCCCGGGACTAGCGGGGGCCAAGGATGAGCAGTTCTTC	CASSPGLAGAKDEQFF
TRBV5-1	.	TRBJ1-4	TRBD1	TGCGCCAGCAGCTTGGGGCAGGGGGCAACTAATGAAAAACTGTTTTTT	CASSLGQGATNEKLFF
TRBV11-2	.	TRBJ1-5	.	TGTGCCAGCAGCTTCCAGGGGAGTCAGCCCCAGCATTTT	CASSFQGSQPQHF
TRBV18	few	TRBJ1-5	.	TGTGCCAGCTCCTACTCGGTGGAGATGTTCAATCAGCCCCAGCATTTT	CASSYSVEMFNQPQHF
TRBV28	.	TRBJ1-1	TRBD1	TGTGCCAGCAGTTTCATAGGGGGCCGGAACACTGAAGCTTTCTTT	CASSFIGGRNTEAFF
TRBV10-3	.	TRBJ2-7	.	TGTGCCATCAGTGAGTCGAGGACAAAGTCCTACGAGCAGTACTTC	CAISESRTKSYEQYF
TRBV27	.	TRBJ2-2	TRBD2	TGTGCCAGCAGTTTAGGGACTAGCGGGGGGGCGGCCGGGGAGCTGTTTTTT	CASSLGTSGGAAGELFF
TRBV6-1	.	TRBJ1-5	.	TGTGCCAGCAGTGAAAGACCTCAGGGTTGGAGCAATCAGCCCCAGCATTTT	CASSERPQGWSNQPQHF
TRBV19	.	TRBJ2-1	TRBD1	TGTGCCAGTAAACGTGAGAGGGGGCGGAATGAGCAGTTCTTC	CASKRERGRNEQFF
TRBV5-6	.	TRBJ2-5	.	TGTGCCAGCAGCTCACAGGGACGGGAGACCCAGTACTTC	CASSSQGRETQYF
TRBV7-9	.	TRBJ2-2	.	TGTGCCAGCAGCCGGGGATACGGGACCGGGGAGCTGTTTTTT	CASSRGYGTGELFF
TRBV5-1	.	TRBJ2-5	TRBD1	TGCGCCAGCAGCATGGGACAGGGAGAAGAGACCCAGTACTTC	CASSMGQGEETQYF
TRBV19	.	TRBJ2-2	.	TGTGCCGCGACGGGCACCGGGGAGCTGTTTTTT	CAATGTGELFF
TRBV24-1	.	TRBJ2-1	TRBD2	TGTGCCACAAAAAATAGCGGGGAACCCTACAATGAGCAGTTCTTC	CATKNSGEPYNEQFF
TRBV7-8	.	TRBJ1-1	.	TGTGCCAGCACTTCAGGGGAGGGGGGCACTGAAGCTTTCTTT	CASTSGEGGTEAFF
TRBV7-9	.	TRBJ2-2	.	TGTGCCAGCAGCTCGCGCAGGAACCCTTCGGACACCGGGGAGCTGTTTTTT	CASSSRRNPSDTGELFF
TRBV7-9	.	TRBJ2-2	TRBD2	TGTGCCAGCACTGCGGGGGGATCCACCGGGGAGCTGTTTTTT	CASTAGGSTGELFF
TRBV28	.	TRBJ1-1	TRBD1	TGTGCCAGCAGTTTAGTCCAGGGGGCTTACACTGAAGCTTTCTTT	CASSLVQGAYTEAFF
TRBV3-1/TRBV3-2	.	TRBJ1-2	.	TGTGCCAGCAGCCACGACCATGGAGTTAACTATGGCTACACCTTC	CASSHDHGVNYGYTF
TRBV6-5	.	TRBJ1-1	.	TGTGCCAGCAACCGGGGGGACACTGAAGCTTTCTTT	CASNRGDTEAFF
TRBV6-6	.	TRBJ1-2	.	TGTGCCAGCAGTTCGCAGGTTGATGGCTACACCTTC	CASSSQVDGYTF
TRBV5-1	.	TRBJ2-1	TRBD1	TGCGCCAGCAGCAGAACGGGAAACAGGGGGAGCTCCTACAATGAGCAGTTCTTC	CASSRTGNRGSSYNEQFF
TRBV6-5	.	TRBJ2-2	TRBD1	TGTGCCAGCGGGCAGGGGGCGAACACCGGGGAGCTGTTTTTT	CASGQGANTGELFF
TRBV11-3	.	TRBJ2-7	.	TGTGCCAGCAGCTCCGGGCCGGGGGACGAGCAGTACTTC	CASSSGPGDEQYF
TRBV12-5	.	TRBJ2-5	TRBD2	TGTGCTAGTGGTTTGGGACTAGCGGGGGGGGTTCGAGAGACCCAGTACTTC	CASGLGLAGGVRETQYF
TRBV25-1	.	TRBJ2-1	.	TGTGCCAGCAGTGAATATGGGAGCTACAATGAGCAGTTCTTC	CASSEYGSYNEQFF